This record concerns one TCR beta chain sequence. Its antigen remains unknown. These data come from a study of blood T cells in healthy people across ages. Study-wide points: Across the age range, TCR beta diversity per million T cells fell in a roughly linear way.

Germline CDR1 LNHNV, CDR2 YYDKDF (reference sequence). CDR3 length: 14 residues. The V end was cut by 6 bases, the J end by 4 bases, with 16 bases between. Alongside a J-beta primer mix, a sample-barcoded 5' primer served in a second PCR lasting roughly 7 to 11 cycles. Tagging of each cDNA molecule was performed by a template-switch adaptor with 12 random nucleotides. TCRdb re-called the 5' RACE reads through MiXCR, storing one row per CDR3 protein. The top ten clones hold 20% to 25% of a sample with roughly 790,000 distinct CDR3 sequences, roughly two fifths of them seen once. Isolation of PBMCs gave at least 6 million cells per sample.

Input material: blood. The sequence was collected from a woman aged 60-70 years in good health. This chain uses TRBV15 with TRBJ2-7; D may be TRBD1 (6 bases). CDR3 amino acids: CATRPTGSSYEQYF. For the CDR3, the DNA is TGTGCCACCAGGCCGACAGGATCCTCGTACGAGCAGTACTTC.